Listed here are 24 T cell receptor beta chains from one sample, sequenced in a study of early T cells in non-severe SARS-CoV-2 infection. TCRdb ran MiXCR on the 5' RACE reads and lists one entry per CDR3 protein. This table has some 19,000 distinct CDR3 sequences, roughly 4.6% appearing once. Sequencing used whole blood. Receptors were obtained from an adult who was a healthcare worker with PCR-confirmed SARS-CoV-2 infection or an uninfected control (not recorded which).

This clonotype was found many times. V is TRBV7-7 and J is TRBJ2-1, with TRBD2 matching 9 bases. The ends lost 1 base at V and 9 bases at J; junction bases unmatched: 4. CDR3 length equals 14 residues. The germline V gene encodes CDR1 SSHAT and CDR2 FNYEAQ (reference sequence). Here the CDR3 reads CASSLGTSVGEQFF. CDR3 DNA sequence: TGTGCCAGCAGCTTAGGGACTAGCGTGGGTGAGCAGTTCTTC.

This clonotype occurred many times. The chain joins TRBV11-2 to TRBJ1-3; D ambiguous. The V end was cut by 3 bases, the J end by 2 bases, with 8 bases between. This CDR3 comprises 14 residues. Germline CDR1 SGHAT, CDR2 FQNNGV. CDR3 in DNA: TGTGCCAGCAGCTTGCAGAGAGCTGGAAACACCATATATTTT. Its translation is CASSLQRAGNTIYF.

The rearrangement links TRBV6-1 to TRBJ2-2; 9 positions match TRBD1. Per the germline V gene, CDR1 is MNHNS and CDR2 is SASEGT. The CDR3 covers 16 residues. The J segment lost 4 bases and the V segment lost 5 bases, leaving 8 bases of the junction unmatched. CDR3: CASSLTGTGLTGELFF. The CDR3 DNA is TGTGCCAGCAGTCTAACCGGGACAGGGCTCACCGGGGAGCTGTTTTTT.

This clonotype is medium-sized (0.01 to 0.1%) within its sample. The V gene is TRBV6-4, the J gene TRBJ2-7; D is uncertain. CDR3 length: 18 amino acids. Germline lookup yields CDR1 MRHNA and CDR2 SNTAGT. V lost 2 bases and J 0 bases, leaving 20 bases between the germline ends. This CDR3 reads CASSDPCGVGTLSYEQYF. The CDR3 coding sequence is TGTGCCAGCAGTGACCCGTGCGGTGTAGGAACGCTCTCCTACGAGCAGTACTTC.

This clonotype appeared many times. The chain employs TRBV6-6 and TRBJ2-1, with 8 positions matching TRBD1. CDR3 size: 16 residues. V lost 2 bases, J lost 8 bases, and 11 bases stayed unmatched. Germline CDR1 reads MNHNY; CDR2 reads SVGAGI (reference sequence). Here the CDR3 reads CASSYDPRQGYYEQFF. The CDR3 bases are TGTGCCAGCAGTTACGATCCGAGACAGGGGTATTATGAGCAGTTCTTC.

This clonotype was seen many times. The rearrangement links TRBV12-3 or TRBV12-4 to TRBJ2-1, with unresolved D. The CDR3 totals 15 residues. V shed 5 bases and J shed 0 bases, with 11 bases lying between them. This CDR3 reads CASSPRLSSYNEQFF. CDR3 nucleotides: TGTGCCAGCAGTCCCCGACTGAGCTCCTACAATGAGCAGTTCTTC.

This clonotype was detected ten times or more. This chain uses TRBV12-3 or TRBV12-4 with TRBJ1-1; 8 bases map to TRBD1. V lost 5 bases, J lost 1 base, and 6 bases stayed unmatched. The CDR3 loop spans 15 amino acids. This CDR3 is CASSEYRGGNTEAFF. In nucleotides, the CDR3 is TGTGCCAGCAGTGAATACAGGGGGGGGAACACTGAAGCTTTCTTT.

This clonotype has more than one count but fewer than ten. This chain connects TRBV10-3 to TRBJ1-5; 8 nucleotides align to TRBD1. CDR1 is ENHRY, CDR2 SYGVKD, per germline. The V and J ends lost 6 bases and 4 bases, in that order; junction bases with no gene match: 5. This CDR3 spans 14 amino acids. The CDR3: CAIRAGQGNQPQHF. In DNA form, the CDR3 reads TGTGCCATCAGGGCTGGACAGGGAAATCAGCCCCAGCATTTT.

This clonotype appeared many times. V is TRBV20-1 and J is TRBJ2-5, with D unclear. The CDR3 consists of 16 residues. Germline V lookup: CDR1 DFQATT, CDR2 SNEGSKA (reference sequence). Deletions cut 6 bases from V and 3 bases from J, with 23 bases between. The CDR3 sequence is CSAKTLLWNTEETQYF. The CDR3 nucleotides read TGCAGTGCGAAGACCTTACTCTGGAATACGGAAGAGACCCAGTACTTC.

This clonotype is medium-sized (0.01 to 0.1%) by share. V is TRBV29-1 and J is TRBJ1-2, with D uncertain. CDR3 length equals 12 residues. The germline gives CDR1 SQVTM, CDR2 ANQGSEA. Deletions cut 4 bases from V and 3 bases from J, with 9 bases between. The CDR3: CSVASQDYGYTF. The CDR3 nucleotides are TGCAGCGTTGCCTCTCAGGACTATGGCTACACCTTC. The variable domain in full, with the rest retrieved from reference TRBV29-1 and TRBJ1-2, is SAVISQKPSRDICQRGTSLTIQCQVDSQVTMMFWYRQQPGQSLTLIATANQGSEATYESGFVIDKFPISRPNLTFSTLTVSNMSPEDSSIYLCSVASQDYGYTFGSGTRLTVV.

This clonotype was observed at least ten times. The chain has TRBV20-1 and TRBJ1-1, with a possible D match to TRBD1 (6 bases). The CDR3 length is 14 residues. Germline V gene lookup returns CDR1 DFQATT and CDR2 SNEGSKA (reference sequence). V was trimmed by 2 bases and J by 5 bases, leaving 15 bases between them. The CDR3 nucleotides are TGCAGTGCTAGAAAGGAGGGGGGGAGGACTGAAGCTTTCTTT. Translation gives CSARKEGGRTEAFF.

This clonotype was found many times. The J gene is TRBJ2-7, the V gene TRBV20-1, with TRBD1 identical over 10 bases. The CDR3 has 12 residues. With V trimmed by 1 base and J by 7 bases, 1 base remained unmatched. Looked up from germline, CDR1 is DFQATT and CDR2 is SNEGSKA (reference sequence). CDR3 DNA: TGCAGTGCTAGAGGGGACAGGGGAGAGCAGTACTTC. Residues: CSARGDRGEQYF.

This chain joins TRBV18 and TRBJ2-3; the D is unclear. This CDR3 region has 13 residues. The germline V gene has CDR1 KGHSH and CDR2 LQKENI. Trimming took off 10 bases at V and 0 bases at J, with 11 bases between the two ends. This CDR3 is CATFLGSTDTQYF. CDR3 nucleotide sequence: TGTGCCACCTTCTTGGGTAGCACAGATACGCAGTATTTT.

This clonotype was recorded many times. The gene calls are TRBV7-2 and TRBJ2-1; D is unclear. Germline CDR1 reads SGHTA; CDR2 reads FQGNSA. The V end lost 0 bases, the J end lost 5 bases, and 8 bases lay between the germline ends. CDR3 size: 14 residues. CDR3 protein: CASSLALPNNEQFF. The CDR3 bases are TGTGCCAGCAGCTTAGCCCTTCCAAACAATGAGCAGTTCTTC.

This clonotype was observed at least ten times. This chain uses TRBV7-6 with TRBJ2-2, with D perhaps matching TRBD2 (6 bases). CDR1 and CDR2 (germline): SGHVS, FNYEAQ. V was trimmed by 10 bases and J by 4 bases, leaving 16 bases between them. The CDR3 has 14 residues. The CDR3 DNA follows: TGTGCCATCCGAGGACGGGAGTCCACCGGGGAGCTGTTTTTT. It specifies CAIRGRESTGELFF.

Only a few counts were recorded for this clonotype. V usage is TRBV5-1 and J usage is TRBJ1-5; no clear D gene. Germline V gives CDR1 SGHRS, CDR2 YFSETQ. V lost 0 bases and J 5 bases, leaving 12 bases between the germline ends. The CDR3 contains 15 residues. The CDR3 nucleotides read TGCGCCAGCAGCTTGGTATACGGGCGCGATCAGCCCCAGCATTTT. This encodes CASSLVYGRDQPQHF.

This clonotype was counted ten times or more. The chain links TRBV7-9 to TRBJ2-3; D gene ambiguous. The germline CDR1 and CDR2 sequences are SEHNR and FQNEAQ (reference sequence). The CDR3 contains 12 residues. Trimming removed 1 base from V and 3 bases from J, with 2 bases in between. The chain's CDR3 is CASSLGTDTQYF. The CDR3 region has the DNA TGTGCCAGCAGCTTAGGAACAGATACGCAGTATTTT.

This clonotype was counted a few times. The V gene is TRBV6-2 or TRBV6-3, the J gene TRBJ2-1; 9 nucleotides line up with TRBD2. Germline assignment: CDR1 MNHEY and CDR2 SVGEGT. Trimming at V came to 2 bases and at J to 4 bases, leaving 3 bases not matched to a gene. CDR3 length equals 15 residues. CDR3 sequence reads: CASSYDLAGYNEQFF. CDR3 nucleotides: TGTGCCAGCAGTTACGACCTAGCGGGGTACAATGAGCAGTTCTTC.

This clonotype appeared many times. The rearrangement uses TRBV20-1 and TRBJ1-5, with a possible D match to TRBD1 (5 bases). CDR3 length: 13 residues. In germline, CDR1 is DFQATT, CDR2 SNEGSKA (reference sequence). V was trimmed by 3 bases and J by 6 bases, leaving 12 bases between them. The CDR3: CSASLPGTQPQHF. In nucleotides, the CDR3 is TGCAGTGCTAGTCTCCCGGGGACTCAGCCCCAGCATTTT.

The CDR3 coding sequence is TGCGCCAGCAGCCCGGGCTGGTCCTACGAGCAGTACTTC. It is translated as CASSPGWSYEQYF. The V gene is TRBV5-1, the J gene TRBJ2-7; no clear D gene. CDR1 and CDR2 (germline): SGHRS, YFSETQ. The CDR3 loop spans 13 amino acids. Trimming shortened V by 4 bases and J by 1 base, and 9 bases separated the two germline ends.

This clonotype is classed as medium-sized (0.01 to 0.1%). V is TRBV7-6 and J is TRBJ1-1; TRBD1 aligns across 7 bases. V trimming: 5 bases; J trimming: 5 bases; junction bases outside the gene matches: 5. The germline gives CDR1 SGHVS, CDR2 FNYEAQ. CDR3 length: 13 amino acids. As DNA, the CDR3 is TGTGCCAGCAGCGGGTACAGGGGTACTGAAGCTTTCTTT. Its protein product is CASSGYRGTEAFF.

The sample holds many counts of this clonotype. This chain uses TRBV4-3 with TRBJ2-6; no clear D gene. CDR1 is LGHNA and CDR2 is YSLEER in the germline V gene. The ends were cut back, 5 bases at V and 1 base at J, with 12 bases in the middle. The CDR3 length is 16 residues. For the CDR3, the DNA is TGCGCCAGCAGCGGAACCTGGCCATCTGGGGCCAACGTCCTGACTTTC. The encoded protein is CASSGTWPSGANVLTF.

This clonotype appeared many times. The rearrangement uses TRBV7-8 and TRBJ2-1, with 8 bases that match TRBD1. Trimming removed 5 bases from V and 8 bases from J; junction bases left unmatched: 8. Germline CDR1 reads SGHVS; CDR2 reads FQNEAQ. The CDR3 extends over 14 amino acids. CDR3 protein: CASSGGQGGHEQFF. Written as DNA, the CDR3 is TGTGCCAGCAGCGGAGGACAGGGTGGGCATGAGCAGTTCTTC.

This clonotype has ten or more counts. V and J are TRBV5-4 and TRBJ1-1; D uncertain. This CDR3 is built from 15 residues. Germline CDR1 and CDR2: SGHNT and YYREEE (reference sequence). Trimming left V 2 bases short and J 0 bases short, with 11 bases between. DNA for the CDR3: TGTGCCAGCAGCTTTCCAGATGGCCTGAACACTGAAGCTTTCTTT. This translates into CASSFPDGLNTEAFF.